This T cell receptor beta chain was sequenced for a study of T-cell reconstitution after alpha-beta-depleted transplantation in children. Germline V CDR1 and CDR2: ENHRY, SYGVKD. The CDR3 covers 13 residues. V was cut by 0 bases and J by 11 bases, with 13 bases left in between. Findings and limits, study-wide: Several hundred rapidly expanded clones from non-depleted graft cells reportedly supplied alpha-beta T cells about two months post-transplant. Hyperexpanded clones declined; after one year, newly produced T cells mostly supplied diversity. Certain patients had high TCRbeta diversity at day 60, and it came from recipient T cells and thymic progenitors that survived.

This clonotype was counted at least ten times. Its antigen is unidentified. Molecular barcoding with unique molecular identifiers was used for the TCRbeta library. TCRdb reanalysed the PCR reads using MiXCR and keeps one entry per CDR3 protein. The data contain 120,000 to 150,000 distinct CDR3 sequences, 7.5% to 9% of them singletons. This TCR came from a female patient aged 2 to 10 who had a stem cell transplant for congenital amegakaryocytic thrombocytopenia, so the T cells may come from the graft donor. The rearrangement links TRBV10-3 to TRBJ1-1, with D possibly being TRBD1 (5 bases). The sample was PBMCs, mostly from graft donor cells, taken 180 days after TCRalphabeta/CD19-depleted stem cell transplant. In nucleotides, the CDR3 is TGTGCCATCAGTGAGTCGATCCGGGGGAGGGCTTTCTTT. Translation: CAISESIRGRAFF.